One and the same sample provided the 7 T cell receptor beta chains below, sequenced in a study of cytomegalovirus exposure and HLA in healthy donors. 60 Vbeta and 13 Jbeta primers were used in PCR. Sequencing used immunoSEQ multiplex PCR; TCRdb keeps in-frame clones, though not all of them. The sample comprises over 90,000 clones, roughly 60% of which are singletons, and about 4.9% rests with the top ten. Material: PBMCs. Receptors were obtained from a human donor in good health.

The CDR3 nucleotides are TGTGCCACCAGCAGAGCCAGGGTTGGTAATCAGCCCCAGCATTTT. Encoded protein: CATSRARVGNQPQHF. The chain uses TRBV15 and TRBJ1-5; D may be TRBD1 (5 bases). Trimming removed 1 base from V and 4 bases from J, with 11 bases in between. Germline V CDR1 and CDR2: LNHNV, YYDKDF (reference sequence). The CDR3 has 15 amino acids.

The chain links TRBV10-2 to TRBJ2-7; TRBD2 matches at 12 bases. The length of the CDR3 is 13 residues. The V gene's germline CDR1 is WSHSY and CDR2 SAAADI. The V and J ends lost 9 bases and 7 bases, in that order; junction bases with no gene match: 7. The CDR3 nucleotides read TGCGCCAGTCGGACTAGCGGGACGGAAGAGCAGTACTTC. It encodes CASRTSGTEEQYF.

The CDR3 is CAWNPTGYEQYF. The CDR3 DNA reads as TGTGCCTGGAACCCGACGGGCTACGAGCAGTACTTC. The V call is TRBV30, the J call TRBJ2-7; D is unclear. Germline V gives CDR1 GTSNPN, CDR2 SVGIG (reference sequence). The CDR3 contains 12 residues. V dropped 4 bases and J dropped 3 bases, with 10 bases sitting between them.

This clone has more than one count but fewer than ten. The chain is built from TRBV6-6 and TRBJ2-7; TRBD2 matches 12 bases. The J segment lost 4 bases and the V segment lost 7 bases, leaving 5 bases of the junction unmatched. The CDR3 has 14 amino acids. CDR1 MNHNY and CDR2 SVGAGI come from the germline V gene (reference sequence). This chain's CDR3 is CASMRLAGGYEQYF. In DNA form, the CDR3 reads TGTGCCAGCATGCGGCTAGCGGGAGGGTACGAGCAGTACTTC.

For this clone: Other DNA sequences in the same sample also yield this CDR3. The chain carries TRBV27 and TRBJ1-2, with 9 bases that match TRBD1. This CDR3 region has 13 residues. From germline, CDR1 is MNHEY and CDR2 SMNVEV (reference sequence). The J segment lost 4 bases and the V segment lost 3 bases, leaving 0 bases of the junction unmatched. The CDR3 sequence: CASSLGQGYGYTF. DNA for the CDR3: TGTGCCAGCAGTTTGGGACAGGGCTATGGCTACACCTTC.

This clone occurred a few times. The chain has TRBV9 and TRBJ2-7; TRBD2 aligns across 8 bases. CDR3 length equals 14 residues. Looked up from germline, CDR1 is SGDLS and CDR2 is YYNGEE. Losses at the gene ends were 9 bases for V and 0 bases for J; bases not matched to a gene: 8. The CDR3 DNA is TGTGCCACCTCCCCGGGAGGGGACTCCTACGAGCAGTACTTC. As protein: CATSPGGDSYEQYF.

This clone has only one observation. CDR3 loop: CASSLARGGDQPQHF. Written as DNA, the CDR3 is TGTGCCAGCAGCTTGGCACGTGGGGGGGATCAGCCCCAGCATTTT. J is TRBJ1-5 and V is TRBV5-6; tentative D call: TRBD1 (5 bases). Trimming removed 0 bases from V and 5 bases from J, with 12 bases in between. Germline assignment: CDR1 SGHDT and CDR2 YYEEEE. This CDR3 is 15 amino acids long.